Each of the 24 T cell receptor beta chains below was sequenced from the same sample in a study of long-term antiretroviral therapy in people with HIV. Sequencing used immunoSEQ v3.0 at survey level. Here immunoSEQ multiplex PCR was the method, and the copy in TCRdb shows in-frame clones only, minus some. The sample has over 25,000 clones; about 90% are singletons. This sample comprised unsorted PBMCs, obtained 1.1 years after starting antiretroviral therapy. The receptors stem from a man younger than 35 with HIV.

This chain joins TRBV9 and TRBJ2-5; 9 bases agree with TRBD2. CDR1 and CDR2 from the germline V gene are SGDLS and YYNGEE. The ends lost 2 bases at V and 1 base at J; junction bases unmatched: 3. This CDR3 has 15 residues. CDR3 DNA sequence: TGTGCCAGCAGCGTCGGACTAGCGACCCAAGAGACCCAGTACTTC. Translated, it gives CASSVGLATQETQYF.

This clone was recorded once. The chain has TRBV19 and TRBJ1-1, with D possibly TRBD1 on 5 matching bases. The germline V gene has CDR1 LNHDA and CDR2 SQIVND (reference sequence). V was cut by 3 bases and J by 3 bases, with 20 bases left in between. The CDR3 loop spans 17 amino acids. The CDR3 reads CASSMSPDTPWDTEAFF. In DNA form, the CDR3 reads TGTGCCAGTAGTATGTCTCCGGACACCCCCTGGGACACTGAAGCTTTCTTT. Drawing the rest from reference TRBV19 and TRBJ1-1, the complete variable domain is DGGITQSPKYLFRKEGQNVTLSCEQNLNHDAMYWYRQDPGQGLRLIYYSQIVNDFQKGDIAEGYSVSREKKESFPLTVTSAQKNPTAFYLCASSMSPDTPWDTEAFFGQGTRLTVV.

The J gene is TRBJ2-5, the V gene TRBV5-8; D possibly corresponds to TRBD2 (5 bases). Trimming took 1 base from V and 8 from J, leaving 15 bases between them. Germline V gene lookup returns CDR1 SGHTS and CDR2 YDEGEE. The CDR3 extends over 14 amino acids. The CDR3 coding sequence is TGTGCCAGCAGCTTGACGGGATACCCGGGCACCCAGTACTTC. This codes for CASSLTGYPGTQYF.

The rearrangement joins TRBV5-1 to TRBJ2-7, with unresolved D. The V and J ends lost 4 bases and 2 bases respectively, with 10 bases between them. Germline V gene sequence: CDR1 SGHRS, CDR2 YFSETQ. The CDR3 runs to 13 residues. This CDR3 reads CASSPLEPYEQYF. DNA of the CDR3: TGCGCCAGCAGCCCCCTTGAGCCCTACGAGCAGTACTTC.

The chain joins TRBV7-9 to TRBJ2-5; 10 nucleotides match TRBD1. CDR3 length: 15 amino acids. The germline V gene encodes CDR1 SEHNR and CDR2 FQNEAQ (reference sequence). V lost 5 bases to trimming and J lost 2 bases; unmatched junction nucleotides: 5. The chain's CDR3 is CASSTWDRGQETQYF. The CDR3 DNA reads TGTGCCAGCAGCACCTGGGACAGGGGACAAGAGACCCAGTACTTC.

The rearrangement links TRBV19 to TRBJ1-5; 10 bases are shared with TRBD1. Per the germline V gene, CDR1 is LNHDA and CDR2 is SQIVND (reference sequence). This CDR3 has 16 amino acids. Trimming removed 0 bases from V and 5 bases from J; junction bases left unmatched: 4. The CDR3 protein is CASSIERDRGYQPQHF. The CDR3 DNA reads as TGTGCCAGTAGTATAGAACGGGACAGGGGTTATCAGCCCCAGCATTTT.

The chain uses TRBV15 and TRBJ2-7; D perhaps matches TRBD2 (5 bases). Trimming took 1 base from V and 4 from J, leaving 14 bases between them. The CDR3 totals 15 residues. The germline CDR1 and CDR2 sequences are LNHNV and YYDKDF (reference sequence). The CDR3 protein is CATSRGAVGAYEQYF. For the CDR3, the DNA is TGTGCCACCAGCAGAGGGGCCGTGGGAGCATACGAGCAGTACTTC.

This rearrangement joins TRBV6-5 to TRBJ1-2, with no clear D. The CDR3 runs 11 residues. The ends were cut back, 5 bases at V and 5 bases at J, with 6 bases in the middle. CDR1 and CDR2 from the germline V gene are MNHEY and SVGAGI. The CDR3 region is CASSAGYGYTF. The CDR3 DNA sequence: TGTGCCAGCAGTGCGGGTTATGGCTACACCTTC.

This clone was found once. The genes are TRBV15 and TRBJ1-6; 12 nucleotides agree with TRBD1. With 0 bases clipped from V and 5 bases from J, the junction kept 5 bases outside the gene matches. CDR3 length equals 18 residues. In germline, CDR1 is LNHNV, CDR2 YYDKDF (reference sequence). The CDR3 region is CATSREWDRGLDNSPLHF. CDR3 nucleotides: TGTGCCACCAGCAGAGAATGGGACAGGGGGCTAGATAATTCACCCCTCCACTTT.

This chain connects TRBV6-1 to TRBJ1-1, with a tentative D call TRBD1 (5 bases). The V end was cut by 2 bases, the J end by 11 bases, with 12 bases between. The germline V gene encodes CDR1 MNHNS and CDR2 SASEGT. The CDR3 covers 12 residues. The CDR3 loop reads CASSELSGSAFF. The DNA for the CDR3 is TGTGCCAGCAGTGAACTATCAGGGTCGGCTTTCTTT.

The rearrangement links TRBV6-6 to TRBJ2-7; D remains ambiguous. Germline V gives CDR1 MNHNY, CDR2 SVGAGI (reference sequence). With 5 bases removed from V and 5 bases from J, the gap between germline ends came to 16 bases. The CDR3 length is 14 residues. Here the CDR3 reads CASSDTVLGNEQYF. In DNA, the CDR3 is TGTGCCAGCAGTGACACCGTTCTAGGGAACGAGCAGTACTTC.

V usage is TRBV5-1 and J usage is TRBJ1-1; TRBD1 is a possible D gene (6 bases). There are 15 residues in the CDR3. The germline V and J ends were trimmed by 0 bases and 1 base, with 10 bases remaining between them. Per the germline V gene, CDR1 is SGHRS and CDR2 is YFSETQ. The CDR3 bases are TGCGCCAGCAGCTTGGTAGGGGGTAGGAACACTGAAGCTTTCTTT. Protein sequence: CASSLVGGRNTEAFF.

J is TRBJ1-2 and V is TRBV7-9, with D possibly matching TRBD1 (5 bases). CDR3 length: 15 residues. Germline loops: CDR1 SEHNR, CDR2 FQNEAQ (reference sequence). Trimming took 1 base from V and 2 from J, leaving 11 bases between them. The CDR3 loop is CASSLGGSENYGYTF. The CDR3 DNA is TGTGCCAGCAGCTTAGGGGGCAGCGAAAACTATGGCTACACCTTC. The full variable domain, its missing parts supplied by reference TRBV7-9 and TRBJ1-2, is DTGVSQNPRHKITKRGQNVTFRCDPISEHNRLYWYRQTLGQGPEFLTYFQNEAQLEKSRLLSDRFSAERPKGSFSTLEIQRTEQGDSAMYLCASSLGGSENYGYTFGSGTRLTVV.

This CDR3 is CASSLSGNGYTF. As DNA, the CDR3 is TGTGCCAGCAGTTTATCCGGGAATGGCTACACCTTC. This sequence joins TRBV28 and TRBJ1-2, with D hard to call. The CDR3 is made up of 12 amino acids. Germline CDR1 reads MDHEN; CDR2 reads SYDVKM. Trimming stripped 1 base from V and 6 bases from J, with 6 bases between.

This clone turned up a few times. The V gene is TRBV28, the J gene TRBJ2-7; D is unresolved. The CDR3 has 15 amino acids. Between the trimmed V and J ends, which lost 5 bases and 4 bases, there was a span of 18 bases. CDR1 is MDHEN, CDR2 SYDVKM, per germline. CDR3 in amino acids: CASSSFRLNLYEQYF. CDR3 DNA sequence: TGTGCCAGCAGTAGCTTCAGACTGAACCTATACGAGCAGTACTTC.

V is TRBV14 and J is TRBJ2-7; a weak D match, TRBD1 (7 bases). V gave up 5 bases and J gave up 6 bases, with 14 bases separating them. Germline loops: CDR1 SGHDN, CDR2 FVKESK. CDR3 length equals 13 residues. CDR3 in amino acids: CASSGGGWGEQYF. The CDR3 DNA reads as TGTGCCAGCAGCGGAGGGGGCTGGGGCGAGCAGTACTTC.

The V and J genes are TRBV7-2 and TRBJ1-2, with D hard to call. The CDR3 is made up of 12 amino acids. Germline CDR1 reads SGHTA; CDR2 reads FQGNSA. Trimming left V 5 bases short and J 4 bases short, with 8 bases between. The CDR3 nucleotides read TGTGCCAGCAGCCCCCAATCCTATGGCTACACCTTC. This sequence encodes CASSPQSYGYTF. The variable domain in full, completed from reference TRBV7-2 and TRBJ1-2, reads GAGVSQSPSNKVTEKGKDVELRCDPISGHTALYWYRQSLGQGLEFLIYFQGNSAPDKSGLPSDRFSAERTGGSVSTLTIQRTQQEDSAVYLCASSPQSYGYTFGSGTRLTVV.

V usage is TRBV7-8 and J usage is TRBJ2-1; 7 nucleotides match TRBD1. CDR3 size: 15 residues. Germline lookup yields CDR1 SGHVS and CDR2 FQNEAQ. V shed 5 bases, J shed 2 bases, and the junction held 6 bases outside the gene matches. CDR3 coding DNA: TGTGCCAGCAGCCAGCCGGGACAGCCCTACAATGAGCAGTTCTTC. Translation gives CASSQPGQPYNEQFF.

This chain uses TRBV14 with TRBJ2-2; no firm D call. The CDR3 has 17 amino acids. Germline V lookup: CDR1 SGHDN, CDR2 FVKESK. V gave up 0 bases and J gave up 3 bases, with 14 bases separating them. The CDR3 region has the DNA TGTGCCAGCAGCCAAGATTATGGCAATTGGGACACCGGGGAGCTGTTTTTT. The encoded protein is CASSQDYGNWDTGELFF.

This clone occurred once. V usage is TRBV14 and J usage is TRBJ1-2, with a tentative D call TRBD1 (6 bases). The germline V and J ends were trimmed by 5 bases and 4 bases, with 8 bases remaining between them. Looked up from germline, CDR1 is SGHDN and CDR2 is FVKESK. This CDR3 has 12 amino acids. This CDR3 reads CASSAQGYGYTF. DNA of the CDR3: TGTGCCAGCAGCGCACAGGGCTATGGCTACACCTTC.

This chain uses TRBV15 with TRBJ1-2; 7 positions agree with TRBD1. CDR3 size: 15 residues. CDR1 and CDR2 (germline): LNHNV, YYDKDF (reference sequence). Trimming took 4 bases from V and 3 from J; bases not matched to a gene: 8. The CDR3 DNA reads as TGTGCCACCAGCACCCGACAGGGAGGGGACTATGGCTACACCTTC. Translation: CATSTRQGGDYGYTF.

The chain carries TRBV6-1 and TRBJ1-1; D is unresolved. The CDR3 is made up of 13 amino acids. Deletions cut 8 bases from V and 1 base from J, with 11 bases between. Germline assignment: CDR1 MNHNS and CDR2 SASEGT. CDR3: CASAADGNTEAFF. The CDR3 nucleotides are TGTGCCAGCGCGGCGGATGGGAACACTGAAGCTTTCTTT.

The chain is built from TRBV27 and TRBJ2-7; perhaps TRBD1 as D (5 bases). This CDR3 contains 16 residues. Germline lookup yields CDR1 MNHEY and CDR2 SMNVEV (reference sequence). V was shortened by 2 bases and J by 6 bases, with 20 bases between the two germline ends. As DNA, the CDR3 is TGTGCCAGCAGTTTAGTTGGGGCTGGGATTTTCGGCGAGCAGTACTTC. Translated, it gives CASSLVGAGIFGEQYF.

V usage is TRBV2 and J usage is TRBJ1-2, with D perhaps matching TRBD1 (5 bases). The CDR3 length is 14 residues. Deletions cut 4 bases from V and 4 bases from J, with 13 bases between. The germline gives CDR1 SNHLY, CDR2 FYNNEI. The CDR3 region is CASSVSGPGYGYTF. The CDR3 coding sequence is TGTGCCAGCAGTGTTTCGGGGCCAGGCTATGGCTACACCTTC.